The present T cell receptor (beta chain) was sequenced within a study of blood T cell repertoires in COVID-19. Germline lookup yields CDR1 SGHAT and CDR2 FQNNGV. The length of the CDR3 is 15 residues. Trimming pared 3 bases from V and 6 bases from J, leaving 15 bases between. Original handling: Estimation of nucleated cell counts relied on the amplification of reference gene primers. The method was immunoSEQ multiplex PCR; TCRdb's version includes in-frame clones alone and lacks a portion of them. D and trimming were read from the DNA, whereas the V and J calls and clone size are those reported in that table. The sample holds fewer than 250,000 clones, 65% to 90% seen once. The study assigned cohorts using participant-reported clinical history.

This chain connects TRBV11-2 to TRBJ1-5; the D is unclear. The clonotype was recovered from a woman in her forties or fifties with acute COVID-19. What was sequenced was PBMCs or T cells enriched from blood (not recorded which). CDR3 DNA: TGTGCCAGCAGCTTCGAGGGTCCCTTGGGTCAGCCCCAGCATTTT. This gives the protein CASSFEGPLGQPQHF.